This TCR beta chain was found in a study of blood T cells in healthy people across ages. Study-wide results and limits: Unsorted PBMC input precluded a conclusive naive versus antigen-experienced comparison.

A sample-barcoded 5' primer and a J-beta primer mix were used in a second PCR of roughly 6 to 11 cycles. CDR3-containing paired-end reads numbering at least 2.5 million came from each sample. TCRdb used MiXCR to reprocess the 5' RACE reads, holding one entry per CDR3 protein. The top ten clones hold under 15% of a sample with 850,000 to 1,000,000 distinct CDR3 sequences, roughly 43% of them seen once. Regarding this clonotype: Its specificity is unknown.

This CDR3 contains 13 residues. The V end was cut by 5 bases, the J end by 13 bases, with 17 bases between. Germline loops: CDR1 MNHEY, CDR2 SMNVEV (reference sequence). The chain has TRBV27 and TRBJ1-4; no reliable D call. The TCR originated in a man aged 30 to 45 in good health. Sequenced material: blood. The CDR3 region is CASSPTWGQVLFF. The DNA for the CDR3 is TGTGCCAGCAGTCCAACATGGGGTCAAGTACTGTTTTTT. Full variable domain (outside the CDR3, taken from reference TRBV27 and TRBJ1-4): EAQVTQNPRYLITVTGKKLTVTCSQNMNHEYMSWYRQDPGLGLRQIYYSMNVEVTDKGDVPEGYKVSRKEKRNFPLILESPSPNQTSLYFCASSPTWGQVLFFGSGTQLSVL.